The rows below give T cell receptor beta chains drawn from one sample of a study of blood T cell repertoires in COVID-19. The protocol was immunoSEQ multiplex PCR, while the TCRdb copy is restricted to in-frame clones and leaves out a portion. The table shows more than 250,000 clones, with under 95% occurring only once. The specimen was PBMCs or T cells enriched from blood (not recorded which). These receptors were obtained from a woman in her thirties who had recovered from COVID-19. Each CDR3 is given with its conserved first and last residue. D genes are given only for firm matches. Size is stated for part of the rows, as once, few or many counts, or as a class when the clone is expanded.

d_call,v_call,clone_size,j_call,cdr3_nt,cdr3_aa
-,TRBV5-4,-,TRBJ1-4,TGTGCCAGCAGCTTGGAAAGGGGATACGGTGAAAAACTGTTTTTT,CASSLERGYGEKLFF
-,TRBV3-1/TRBV3-2,-,TRBJ1-2,TGTGCCAGCAGCCAAGCACAAGTCAGTCATGGCTACACCTTC,CASSQAQVSHGYTF
TRBD1,TRBV27,once,TRBJ1-1,TGTGCCAGCAGTTCACCCCTCAGGGGGCCCACTGAAGCTTTCTTT,CASSSPLRGPTEAFF
-,TRBV30,once,TRBJ1-4,TGTGCCTGGAGTGTAGGGGGACGGAAACTGTTTTTT,CAWSVGGRKLFF
TRBD2,TRBV28,-,TRBJ2-1,TGTGCCAGCACCCGCCCCGGGACTAGCGGGACAAATGAGCAGTTCTTC,CASTRPGTSGTNEQFF
-,TRBV15,-,TRBJ1-6,TGTGCCACCAGCAGCCGTAGTTCACCCCTCCACTTT,CATSSRSSPLHF
-,TRBV6-5,-,TRBJ2-2,TGTGCCAGCAGTTTTTACCGGGACACAAGCACCGGGGAGCTGTTTTTT,CASSFYRDTSTGELFF
TRBD1,TRBV3-1/TRBV3-2,-,TRBJ2-7,TGTGCCAGCAGCCTGGACAGGTCTAAGCAGTACTTC,CASSLDRSKQYF
-,TRBV11-2,-,TRBJ1-1,TGTGCCAGCAGGAGGCCGGGACACCCAAACACTGAAGCTTTCTTT,CASRRPGHPNTEAFF
-,TRBV9,-,TRBJ2-7,TGTGCCAGCAGCGTAAGTTCGGGCGAGCAGTACTTC,CASSVSSGEQYF
-,TRBV6-6,-,TRBJ2-7,TGTGCCAGCAGTTACTCTTCAGGCTCCTACGAGCAGTACTTC,CASSYSSGSYEQYF
TRBD1,TRBV2,-,TRBJ1-6,TGTGCCAGCAACTCGGACAGGAGCCCCAATTCACCCCTCCACTTT,CASNSDRSPNSPLHF
-,TRBV7-2,few,TRBJ2-7,TGTGCCAGCAGCCTACAGGGTCGGACCTACGAGCAGTACTTC,CASSLQGRTYEQYF
-,TRBV2,-,TRBJ1-5,TGTGCCAGCAAGGCGGGAGTGGTTCAGCCCCAGCATTTT,CASKAGVVQPQHF
-,TRBV28,-,TRBJ2-2,TGTGCCAGCAGTTTCGGTCAGGGATACACCGGGGAGCTGTTTTTT,CASSFGQGYTGELFF
TRBD2,TRBV11-3,-,TRBJ2-7,TGTGCCAGCAGCCCTAGCGGTCCTTACAACTCCTACGAGCAGTACTTC,CASSPSGPYNSYEQYF
-,TRBV27,-,TRBJ1-2,TGTGCCAGCAGTTCCGACAAAAACTATGGCTACACCTTC,CASSSDKNYGYTF
-,TRBV18,-,TRBJ1-5,TGTGCCAGCTCTCGACAGGGCAATCAGCCCCAGCATTTT,CASSRQGNQPQHF
-,TRBV18,-,TRBJ2-1,TGTGCCAGCTCCCAGGGGATTAGACGGCATGTCCATGAGCAGTTCTTC,CASSQGIRRHVHEQFF
-,TRBV9,-,TRBJ2-1,TGTGCCAGCAGCGACTACCCCGGCGATGAGCAGTTCTTC,CASSDYPGDEQFF
-,TRBV5-1,-,TRBJ2-3,TGCGCCAGCAGCTTTCGTGGGGCCCCGACAGATACGCAGTATTTT,CASSFRGAPTDTQYF
TRBD1,TRBV7-2,-,TRBJ2-7,TGTGCCAGCAGCATCGGGACAGGCCTACCCTACGAGCAGTACTTC,CASSIGTGLPYEQYF
-,TRBV12-3/TRBV12-4,-,TRBJ1-1,TGTGCCAGCAGTCTAAGCCCCTTTGAAGCTTTCTTT,CASSLSPFEAFF
-,TRBV21-1,-,TRBJ2-1,TGTGCCAGCAACAAAACTAGCGGCTACAATGAGCAGTTCTTC,CASNKTSGYNEQFF
-,TRBV5-1,-,TRBJ1-1,TGCGCCAGCAGCCCCGAGGAGGTCTTCGGCACTGAAGCTTTCTTT,CASSPEEVFGTEAFF
TRBD2,TRBV19,-,TRBJ2-1,TGTGCCAGTAGCGTCGGGACTAGCGGGAGTAGCTGGGGGAATGAGCAGTTCTTC,CASSVGTSGSSWGNEQFF
-,TRBV19,-,TRBJ2-1,TGTGCCAGTAGACCCCTAGCGTACTCCTACAATGAGCAGTTCTTC,CASRPLAYSYNEQFF
-,TRBV9,-,TRBJ2-1,TGTGCCAGCAGCTTGAGTCATGAGCAGTTCTTC,CASSLSHEQFF
TRBD1,TRBV19,once,TRBJ1-5,TGTGCCAGTAGTCCATGGACAGGGAAGAGCAATCAGCCCCAGCATTTT,CASSPWTGKSNQPQHF
-,TRBV5-1,-,TRBJ2-3,TGCGCCAGCAGCTCCGCCGGGACTGGGCCAACAGATACGCAGTATTTT,CASSSAGTGPTDTQYF
-,TRBV29-1,-,TRBJ1-3,TGCAGCGTCCGAGGATCTGGAAACACCATATATTTT,CSVRGSGNTIYF
-,TRBV7-9,-,TRBJ2-7,TGTGCCAGCAGCGAAACAGTGATCTACGAGCAGTACTTC,CASSETVIYEQYF
TRBD1,TRBV7-9,-,TRBJ2-7,TGTGCCAGCAGCTCTGGACAGGGTGGAAAGGGCGAGCAGTACTTC,CASSSGQGGKGEQYF
TRBD2,TRBV19,-,TRBJ2-1,TGTGCCACGACCTCCGGGACTAGCATCGGTGAGCAGTTCTTC,CATTSGTSIGEQFF
TRBD2,TRBV7-3,-,TRBJ2-2,TGTGCCAGCAGCCCGGGACTAGCGACCCGAGAAGGGGAGCTGTTTTTT,CASSPGLATREGELFF
-,TRBV18,-,TRBJ1-2,TGTGCCAGCTCACCGACCGAGGAGTATGGCTACACCTTC,CASSPTEEYGYTF
-,TRBV7-8,once,TRBJ1-2,TGTGCCAGCAGCCCGGGACACCCGCTGCAATTTGGCTACACCTTC,CASSPGHPLQFGYTF
-,TRBV2,-,TRBJ1-2,TGTGCCAGCAGCCACAGGGAGATAGGCGGCTACACCTTC,CASSHREIGGYTF
TRBD1,TRBV2,-,TRBJ2-6,TGTGCCACCAGAGGGTCCGGGACAGGGGAATTCTCTGGGGCCAACGTCCTGACTTTC,CATRGSGTGEFSGANVLTF
-,TRBV6-5,-,TRBJ1-1,TGTGCCAGCAGTTCAGGACCGGGGGGAGTCCCTGAAGCTTTCTTT,CASSSGPGGVPEAFF
TRBD1,TRBV5-5,-,TRBJ1-6,TGTGCCAGCAGCTTGGCCCAGACAGGGGTTAATTCACCCCTCCACTTT,CASSLAQTGVNSPLHF
-,TRBV10-3,once,TRBJ1-3,TGTGCCATCAGTGAGTTACTCCACACGGGTGGAAACACCATATATTTT,CAISELLHTGGNTIYF
-,TRBV4-1,-,TRBJ2-5,TGCGCCAGCAGCCCCCAAAGCTGGGGGCGGGTAGAGACCCAGTACTTC,CASSPQSWGRVETQYF
TRBD2,TRBV18,-,TRBJ2-2,TGTGCCAGCTCACCCGGACCAGGCGGGGGGCTGTTTTTT,CASSPGPGGGLFF
-,TRBV11-3,-,TRBJ2-3,TGTGCCAGCAGCATTAGAAGCAGCGGTAGCACAGATACGCAGTATTTT,CASSIRSSGSTDTQYF
-,TRBV12-2,-,TRBJ1-2,TGTGCAAGTCGCTTAGCGAGACCAGGGGGAACAAGGGAACCTATGATCTATGGCTACACCTTC,CASRLARPGGTREPMIYGYTF
TRBD1,TRBV18,-,TRBJ1-2,TGTGCCAGCTCACCCGGGACAGGGGGAAATGGCTACACCTTC,CASSPGTGGNGYTF
-,TRBV7-9,-,TRBJ2-3,TGTGCCAGCAGCTTAGCTAGGGACAAATACACAGATACGCAGTATTTT,CASSLARDKYTDTQYF
TRBD1,TRBV7-9,-,TRBJ1-6,TGTGCCAGCAGCCAAGGGGGCGATTCACCCCTCCACTTT,CASSQGGDSPLHF
-,TRBV5-4,-,TRBJ1-6,TGTGCCAGCAGCCTCGGCCTAGATAATTCACCCCTCCACTTT,CASSLGLDNSPLHF
TRBD1,TRBV11-3,-,TRBJ1-1,TGTGCCAGCAGCTTAGATCCAGGGGGCATGAACACTGAAGCTTTCTTT,CASSLDPGGMNTEAFF
-,TRBV5-1,-,TRBJ1-1,TGCGCCAGCAGCTTGTGGGCAGGGGAAGGAGGTGAGGCTTTCTTT,CASSLWAGEGGEAFF
-,TRBV11-2,-,TRBJ1-4,TGTGCCAGCAGCTCATGGACGGGAGAGAATGAAAAACTGTTTTTT,CASSSWTGENEKLFF
-,TRBV5-6,-,TRBJ1-4,TGTGCCAGCAGCAGGGGACTTGGGGGTGAAAAACTGTTTTTT,CASSRGLGGEKLFF
TRBD1,TRBV3-1/TRBV3-2,-,TRBJ1-1,TGTGCCAGCAGCCCCCGATGGACAGGGATGAGTGAAGCTTTCTTT,CASSPRWTGMSEAFF
TRBD1,TRBV5-6,once,TRBJ2-1,TGTGCCAGCAGCCCCCCCCGGACAGGGATGATCAATGAGCAGTTCTTC,CASSPPRTGMINEQFF
TRBD2,TRBV7-2,-,TRBJ2-3,TGTGCCAGCAGATTGGGACTAGCGGCCCCGCCGGATACGCAGTATTTT,CASRLGLAAPPDTQYF